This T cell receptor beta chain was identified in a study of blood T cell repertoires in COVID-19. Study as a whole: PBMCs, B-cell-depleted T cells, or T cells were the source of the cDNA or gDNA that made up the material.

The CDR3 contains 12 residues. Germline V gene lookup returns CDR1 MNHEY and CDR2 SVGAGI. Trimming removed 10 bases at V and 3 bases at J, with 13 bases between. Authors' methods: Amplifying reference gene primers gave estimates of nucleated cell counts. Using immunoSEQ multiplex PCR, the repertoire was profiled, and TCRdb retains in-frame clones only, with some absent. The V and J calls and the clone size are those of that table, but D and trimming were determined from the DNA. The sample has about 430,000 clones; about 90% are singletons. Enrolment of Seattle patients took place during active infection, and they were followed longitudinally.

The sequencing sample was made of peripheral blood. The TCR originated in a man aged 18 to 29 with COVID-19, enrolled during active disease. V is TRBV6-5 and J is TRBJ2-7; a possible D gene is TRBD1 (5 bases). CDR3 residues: CATKQGDYEQYF. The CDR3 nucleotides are TGTGCCACCAAACAAGGGGACTACGAGCAGTACTTC.